This T cell receptor (beta chain) was obtained from a study of naive and memory T cell subsets. General study findings and limits: Over 95% of naive TCR sequences appeared only once after error correction, unlike memory subsets.

An equimolar mix of two oligonucleotides served as the beta constant-region primer for TRBC1 and TRBC2. Four rounds of PCR amplified the ligated cDNA using nested alpha and beta constant-region primers plus SP2. One entry per CDR3 protein, called by TCRdb with MiXCR from the UMI-ligation and nested PCR reads. The data hold around 30,000 distinct CDR3 sequences, with roughly 20% observed a single time. Separate alpha and beta amplification began at the second PCR step. CD4 T cells were positively selected, then CD8 T cells from the CD4-negative fraction. Four subsets defined by CD45RA and CD27 were sorted after CD3, CD4, CD8 and live/dead staining. Comment on this clonotype: The antigen remains undetermined.

This CDR3 region has 14 residues. Germline assignment: CDR1 SEHNR and CDR2 FQNEAQ (reference sequence). The ends were cut back, 5 bases at V and 5 bases at J, with 15 bases in the middle. The sample taken for sequencing was effector memory CD4+ T cells from blood. Described subset: effector memory, CD45RA- CD27-. This TCR came from a human donor in good health. The chain is built from TRBV7-9 and TRBJ1-2, with D possibly being TRBD1 (6 bases). CDR3 amino acids: CASSRPTGLYGYTF. The CDR3 DNA reads as TGTGCCAGCAGCCGTCCCACAGGGTTATATGGCTACACCTTC. Together with reference TRBV7-9 and TRBJ1-2, the CDR3 gives the full variable domain: DTGVSQNPRHKITKRGQNVTFRCDPISEHNRLYWYRQTLGQGPEFLTYFQNEAQLEKSRLLSDRFSAERPKGSFSTLEIQRTEQGDSAMYLCASSRPTGLYGYTFGSGTRLTVV.